This T cell receptor beta chain came from a study of Graves' ophthalmopathy and Graves' hyperthyroidism (dated by TCRdb to the late 2010s). About the investigation overall: Peripheral blood was collected at initial diagnosis, before any treatment. To tell Graves' ophthalmopathy apart from Graves' hyperthyroidism, and to predict which patients would progress to ophthalmopathy, the study relied on TCR beta repertoire signatures. Following sample collection, hyperthyroidism patients were given methimazole at a starting dose of 30 mg daily, and ophthalmopathy patients were given high-dose intravenous methylprednisolone. An independent validation cohort comprised 18 hyperthyroidism patients and 15 to 17 patients who later progressed from hyperthyroidism to ophthalmopathy. In total, 135 blood samples were TCR-sequenced: fewer than 50 ophthalmopathy, approximately 80 hyperthyroidism and around 17 hyperthyroidism-to-ophthalmopathy patients. In five or six hyperthyroidism patients, T-cell repertoires of thyroid tissue and blood were compared. The 85 to 100 discovery patients were randomly split 7:3 into training and test sets. A discovery set of 100 patients (around 45 ophthalmopathy, 60 or so stable hyperthyroidism) was enrolled to explore V-J signatures distinguishing ophthalmopathy from hyperthyroidism. Study-wide conclusions, independent of this receptor: Sample size was not predetermined statistically, and investigators were not blinded to group allocation. Ophthalmopathy was separated from stable hyperthyroidism by the 13-signature model with around 89% sensitivity and approximately 84% specificity in cross-validation and with 80%/75% in the test set. In validation, the model predicted ophthalmopathy progression with roughly 68% sensitivity and less than 80% specificity; approximately 12 predicted patients were CT-confirmed with GO in a median of approximately six months. Among expanded thyroid clonotypes with frequency above 0.001, most also showed up in blood, which suggests that blood repertoires may reflect the thyroid immune response.

The junction carries 12 bases between V and J, which are trimmed by 0 bases and 4 bases respectively. The CDR3 covers 15 residues, taking in both the cysteine and the phenylalanine. Only CDR3 DNA is held: 45 bases, read in frame from base 1. The CDR1 and CDR2 encoded by the germline V gene are KGHSH and LQKENI. For repertoire sequencing, TCR beta CDR3 regions were amplified from RNA transcripts. A first-round RT-PCR used HTBI primers with the Qiagen OneStep RT-PCR kit, followed by a second-round multiplex PCR, size selection and purification. The libraries underwent paired-end sequencing with 100 bp reads on an Illumina HiSeq2000. In the authors' own workflow: SOAPnuke was used to process the reads, throwing out any read that had adapters, had uncalled bases, had a mean Phred below 15, or lacked an exact constant-primer or identifier match. COPE v1.2.5 was used to merge the high-quality paired reads. Each unique nucleotide sequence was defined as a clonotype, and clonotypes were aligned to IMGT TRB V, D and J references with MiTCR v1.1. The analysis was limited to V-J combinations with a frequency above 0.0001, which together covered over 99% of the repertoires. For each V-J combination, a TCR clonal expansion and chaos score was defined as the ratio of F50 clonal expansion to chaos observed in the TCRdist matrix. Welch's t-statistics and random forest were used to narrow the features down to over ten V-J combinations, which were then fed into a naive Bayes classifier. The similarity between thyroid and blood repertoires was quantified using the Morisita-Horn index. Using fastp at Q25 and MiXCR, TCRdb reprocessed the public reads and kept productive beta chains. All rows with the same CDR3 protein become a single entry with the most common DNA and genes. TCRdb's processing, not the study's, gives the V and J calls here. Recorded for this sample are 220,000 or so distinct CDR3 sequences; about 22% of them occurred a single time. The ten largest clones represent 35% to 55% of the sample.

Ophthalmopathy patients were characterized by moderately to severely active disease, a Clinical Activity Score of at least 3, a NOSPECS grade of at least 4, and a disease duration under 3 months. Patients with other autoimmune diseases, uncontrolled infections, pregnancy or lactation were excluded. Diagnosis relied on clinical symptoms, serum thyroxine, TRAb, thyroid ultrasound and orbital computed tomography. PBMCs were isolated from 8 to 10 ml of fresh peripheral blood by Ficoll-Paque density gradient centrifugation. Trizol reagent was used to extract the total RNA, and its quality was then checked on an Agilent 2100 Bioanalyzer. This clonotype has only a few counts. Its antigen target is currently unknown. No base-level quality is on record; no much larger clone is a single base apart.

The chain is encoded by TRBV18 joined to TRBJ1-1, and perhaps TRBD1 as D gene, on 5 matching bases. The sample consisted of peripheral blood. The sequence derives from a woman in her 50s with Graves' ophthalmopathy. Donor details come from another sample of the same person, matched by shared clones. The nucleotides are TGTGCCAGCTCACCACCGTTGGGGGTTATCACTGAAGCTTTCTTT. It specifies CASSPPLGVITEAFF.